The 26 T cell receptor beta chains below come from one sample, sequenced in a study of metastatic and nonmetastatic thyroid tumors. TCRdb reanalyzed the PCR reads with MiXCR. The profile covers around 18,000 clones, with about 12% appearing a single time and approximately 15% taken by the ten largest. No treatment of any kind had been given to any patient before thyroid surgery. Sequences were obtained from tumor tissue. Receptors originate from a female donor with papillary thyroid cancer or a benign thyroid nodule (not recorded which). Some clones in this sample may be carry-over from other donors' samples.

This clone was detected ten times or more. This chain links TRBV12-5 with TRBJ1-1, with D perhaps TRBD1 (6 bases). V lost 2 bases to trimming and J lost 2 bases, with 12 bases between them. The CDR3 is 15 amino acids. Germline V gene sequence: CDR1 LGHNT, CDR2 FRNRAP. CDR3 sequence: CASGLSTGLNTEAFF. The CDR3, as DNA: TGTGCTAGTGGTTTGTCGACAGGACTCAACACTGAAGCTTTCTTT.

This clone was found many times. As DNA, the CDR3 is TGTGCCAGCAGTCAGAGGGACGAGCAGTACTTC. Translating gives CASSQRDEQYF. This sequence joins TRBV2 and TRBJ2-7, with D maybe TRBD2 (5 bases). The V end lost 5 bases, the J end lost 5 bases, and 7 bases lay between the germline ends. Germline assignment: CDR1 SNHLY and CDR2 FYNNEI. The CDR3 extends over 11 amino acids.

Many counts were recorded for this clone. The same CDR3 arises from other DNA sequences in this sample as well. The chain has TRBV2 and TRBJ1-2; a possible D gene is TRBD1 (6 bases). V lost 5 bases, J lost 5 bases, and 12 bases lay in between. Looked up from germline, CDR1 is SNHLY and CDR2 is FYNNEI. CDR3 length: 13 amino acids. CDR3 amino acids: CASSPGQGYGYTF. The DNA of the CDR3 is TGTGCCAGCAGTCCGGGACAAGGTTATGGCTACACCTTC.

The chain uses TRBV27 and TRBJ2-7; 9 bases align to TRBD1. Germline V gene sequence: CDR1 MNHEY, CDR2 SMNVEV (reference sequence). V gave up 6 bases and J gave up 3 bases; unmatched junction bases: 6. CDR3 size: 14 residues. The CDR3 DNA follows: TGTGCCAGCAGCCCGGGGGACAGGGACTACGAGCAGTACTTC. Amino acid sequence: CASSPGDRDYEQYF.

For this clone: One junction end disagrees with the germline gene, perhaps due to a read error. The same CDR3 also results from other DNA sequences found in this sample. The chain links TRBV28 to TRBJ2-2, with a weak D call TRBD2 (5 bases). This CDR3 contains 11 residues. Germline values: CDR1 MDHEN, CDR2 SYDVKM. CDR3 sequence reads: CASSLAGELFF. In nucleotides, the CDR3 is TGTGCCAGCAGTTTGGCCGGGGAGCTGTTCTTT.

This clone was counted many times. The V gene is TRBV12-3 or TRBV12-4, the J gene TRBJ2-6, with a possible D match to TRBD1 (6 bases). The germline V and J ends were trimmed by 3 bases and 4 bases, with 7 bases remaining between them. CDR3 length equals 14 residues. CDR3 loop: CASSLGHGANVLTF. The CDR3 DNA reads as TGTGCCAGCAGTTTGGGACACGGGGCCAACGTCCTGACTTTC.

This clone has a count of ten or more. The chain carries TRBV10-1 and TRBJ2-1; possibly TRBD1 or TRBD2 for D (5 bases each). V was trimmed by 4 bases and J by 7 bases, leaving 14 bases between them. CDR1 and CDR2 (germline): WNHNN, SYGVQD (reference sequence). The CDR3 runs to 14 residues. The CDR3 is CASSVGESYNEQFF. The CDR3 coding sequence is TGCGCCAGCAGTGTAGGGGAGTCGTATAATGAGCAGTTCTTC.

The gene calls are TRBV7-2 and TRBJ2-1; 15 bases are shared with TRBD2. The CDR3 contains 14 residues. With 4 bases clipped from V and 15 bases from J, the junction kept 7 bases outside the gene matches. Germline assignment: CDR1 SGHTA and CDR2 FQGNSA. The CDR3 DNA sequence: TGTGCCAGCAGCTCAGCCGGGACTAGCGGGGGGAGGTTCTTC. Protein sequence: CASSSAGTSGGRFF.

This clone was recorded only once. The rearrangement uses TRBV30 and TRBJ2-7; 7 bases are a match to TRBD1. J gave up 5 bases and V 2 bases, and 6 bases lay outside the gene matches. CDR1 is GTSNPN, CDR2 SVGIG, per germline (reference sequence). This CDR3 has 13 amino acids. In DNA form, the CDR3 reads TGTGCCTGGAGTTGGAACAGGGGACACGAGCAGTACTTC. Translation gives CAWSWNRGHEQYF.

This clone qualifies as medium-sized. The chain recombines TRBV19 with TRBJ2-7; D ambiguous. Germline loops: CDR1 LNHDA, CDR2 SQIVND (reference sequence). The ends were cut back, 5 bases at V and 4 bases at J, with 9 bases in the middle. This CDR3 comprises 12 residues. The CDR3 DNA reads as TGTGCCAGTAGTGCCCCAGGATACGAGCAGTACTTC. Protein: CASSAPGYEQYF.

V usage is TRBV9 and J usage is TRBJ1-5; 9 bases align to TRBD1. Unmatched junction bases numbered 12, after V lost 0 bases and J lost 11 bases. Germline V lookup: CDR1 SGDLS, CDR2 YYNGEE. The CDR3 runs to 16 residues. The CDR3 nucleotides are TGTGCCAGCAGCGTAGGCCCTTCGGGACAGGGTTCGGCCCAGCATTTT. Its protein product is CASSVGPSGQGSAQHF.

This clone was counted ten times or more. This chain connects TRBV7-9 to TRBJ1-1, with no clear D. In germline, CDR1 is SEHNR, CDR2 FQNEAQ (reference sequence). The CDR3 totals 13 residues. Trimming stripped 1 base from V and 4 bases from J, with 7 bases between. The CDR3 bases are TGTGCCAGCAGCTTAGGGGAGGCCACTGAAGCTTTCTTT. Protein: CASSLGEATEAFF.

There are many counts of this clone. This sequence joins TRBV20-1 and TRBJ2-1, with 9 bases fitting TRBD2. Trimming cost V 2 bases and J 9 bases; bases outside gene matches: 2. The CDR3 loop spans 12 amino acids. CDR1 is DFQATT, CDR2 SNEGSKA, per germline (reference sequence). This chain's CDR3 is CSARLAGLEQFF. DNA of the CDR3: TGCAGTGCTAGACTAGCGGGACTTGAGCAGTTCTTC.

This clone was detected ten times or more. V and J are TRBV5-1 and TRBJ1-5; 8 bases agree with TRBD1. The germline V gene encodes CDR1 SGHRS and CDR2 YFSETQ. The CDR3 length is 16 residues. Losses at the gene ends were 0 bases for V and 4 bases for J; bases not matched to a gene: 6. The CDR3 DNA reads TGCGCCAGCAGCTTGGGTCCTGGACAGGGAAATCAGCCCCAGCATTTT. It specifies CASSLGPGQGNQPQHF.

The V call is TRBV20-1, the J call TRBJ2-7, with D possibly matching TRBD2 (6 bases). The V end lost 5 bases, the J end lost 4 bases, and 15 bases lay between the germline ends. The CDR3 is 13 amino acids. Germline CDR1 and CDR2: DFQATT and SNEGSKA (reference sequence). The CDR3 loop reads CSAPRLEGYEQYF. The CDR3 nucleotides read TGCAGTGCTCCGAGACTAGAAGGGTACGAGCAGTACTTC.

This clone was picked up many times. V and J are TRBV20-1 and TRBJ1-2; TRBD1 might be the D (5 bases). Trimming cost V 6 bases and J 8 bases, with 13 bases left between them. The CDR3 covers 11 residues. Germline V gives CDR1 DFQATT, CDR2 SNEGSKA (reference sequence). CDR3 coding DNA: TGCAGTGCCGGGGGAGTTCGGGGCTACACCTTC. Encoded protein: CSAGGVRGYTF.

This clone was observed many times. V and J are TRBV9 and TRBJ1-5, with D perhaps matching TRBD1 (5 bases). In germline, CDR1 is SGDLS, CDR2 YYNGEE. The CDR3 extends over 15 amino acids. The ends were cut back, 0 bases at V and 6 bases at J, with 13 bases in the middle. The CDR3 DNA reads as TGTGCCAGCAGCGTAGACGGGGGGGTAGGTCAGCCCCAGCATTTT. It specifies CASSVDGGVGQPQHF.

Concerning this clone itself: Just one base apart from a much larger clone, this may be a read error. The chain carries TRBV9 and TRBJ2-5; the D gene is possibly TRBD2 (5 bases). The CDR3 length is 14 residues. V was cut by 6 bases and J by 2 bases, with 14 bases left in between. The germline CDR1 and CDR2 sequences are SGDLS and YYNGEE. This chain's CDR3 is CASIPWEQQETQYF. DNA of the CDR3: TGTGCCAGCATCCCCTGGGAGCAGCAAGAGACCCAGTACTTC.

This clone is medium-sized (0.01 to 0.1%). The V gene is TRBV28, the J gene TRBJ2-2, with D tentatively TRBD1 (5 bases). CDR3 length: 17 amino acids. Germline V CDR1 and CDR2: MDHEN, SYDVKM. Trimming shortened V by 1 base and J by 5 bases, and 17 bases separated the two germline ends. The CDR3 spells CASSLYDGRARTGELFF. The CDR3 DNA reads TGTGCCAGCAGTTTATATGATGGCAGGGCGAGGACCGGGGAGCTGTTTTTT.

This clone turned up a few times. V usage is TRBV6-1 and J usage is TRBJ2-7; TRBD2 aligns across 11 bases. Trimming took 2 bases from V and 4 from J; bases not matched to a gene: 7. The length of the CDR3 is 16 residues. Germline V CDR1 and CDR2: MNHNS, SASEGT. CDR3 coding DNA: TGTGCCAGCAGTGAAAGCCTAGCGGGAGGCTCTTACGAGCAGTACTTC. This gives the protein CASSESLAGGSYEQYF.

The chain combines TRBV20-1 with TRBJ1-2; TRBD1 aligns across 7 bases. Trimming took 2 bases from V and 3 from J; bases not matched to a gene: 0. Germline V gene sequence: CDR1 DFQATT, CDR2 SNEGSKA (reference sequence). The CDR3 runs to 12 residues. CDR3 loop: CSARQGDYGYTF. CDR3 coding DNA: TGCAGTGCTAGACAGGGGGACTATGGCTACACCTTC.

The table lists this clone with many counts. The chain employs TRBV5-4 and TRBJ2-1, with D hard to call. The CDR3 is 15 residues long. Trimming took off 0 bases at V and 8 bases at J, with 15 bases between the two ends. CDR1 and CDR2 (germline): SGHNT, YYREEE (reference sequence). CDR3 in amino acids: CASSLGSGIWDEQFF. CDR3 DNA sequence: TGTGCCAGCAGCTTGGGCAGTGGGATTTGGGATGAGCAGTTCTTC.

There are many counts of this clone. The gene calls are TRBV7-2 and TRBJ2-7; D is unclear. The CDR3 spans 12 residues. Trimming took off 5 bases at V and 7 bases at J, with 12 bases between the two ends. Germline V gene lookup returns CDR1 SGHTA and CDR2 FQGNSA. In DNA, the CDR3 is TGTGCCAGCAGCGATCCCGGACGGGAGCAGTACTTC. It is translated as CASSDPGREQYF.

As regards this clone: This may be a read error, as it is one base from a much larger clone. The gene calls are TRBV20-1 and TRBJ2-1, with D possibly TRBD1 on 5 matching bases. This CDR3 comprises 11 residues. In germline, CDR1 is DFQATT, CDR2 SNEGSKA (reference sequence). Deletions cut 4 bases from V and 9 bases from J, with 10 bases between. The CDR3 bases are TGCAGTGCTACGCGCAGGGCTGAGCAGTTCTTC. Encoded protein: CSATRRAEQFF.

This clone appeared many times. This chain connects TRBV4-3 to TRBJ2-2, with no clear D. This CDR3 comprises 13 residues. Germline loops: CDR1 LGHNA, CDR2 YSLEER. V lost 0 bases and J lost 6, with 5 bases in between. The CDR3 sequence is CASSQDAAGELFF. The CDR3 coding sequence is TGCGCCAGCAGCCAAGACGCAGCCGGGGAGCTGTTTTTT.

This clone is termed medium-sized (0.01 to 0.1%). This sequence joins TRBV6-1 and TRBJ2-2; the match to TRBD2 covers 7 bases. This CDR3 is built from 14 residues. With 5 bases clipped from V and 3 bases from J, the junction kept 3 bases outside the gene matches. CDR1 and CDR2 from the germline V gene are MNHNS and SASEGT. The CDR3, as DNA: TGTGCCAGCAGTCCGGGACTATACACCGGGGAGCTGTTTTTT. Translated: CASSPGLYTGELFF.